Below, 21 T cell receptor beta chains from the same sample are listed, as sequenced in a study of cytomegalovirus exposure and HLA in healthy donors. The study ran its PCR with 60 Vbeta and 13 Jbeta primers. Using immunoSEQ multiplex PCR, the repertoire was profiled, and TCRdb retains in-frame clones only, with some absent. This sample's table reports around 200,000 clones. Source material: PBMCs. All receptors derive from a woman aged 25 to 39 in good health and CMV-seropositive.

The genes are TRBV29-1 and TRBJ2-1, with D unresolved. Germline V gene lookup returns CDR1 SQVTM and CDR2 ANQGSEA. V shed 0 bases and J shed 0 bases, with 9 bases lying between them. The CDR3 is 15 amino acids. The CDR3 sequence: CSVEESLSSYNEQFF. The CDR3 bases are TGCAGCGTTGAAGAGAGCTTGAGCTCCTACAATGAGCAGTTCTTC.

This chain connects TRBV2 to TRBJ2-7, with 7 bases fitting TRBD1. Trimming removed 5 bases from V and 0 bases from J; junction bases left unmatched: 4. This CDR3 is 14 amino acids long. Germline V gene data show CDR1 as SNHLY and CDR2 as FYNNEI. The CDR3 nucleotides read TGTGCCAGCAGTCTGAGACAGGGCTCCTACGAGCAGTACTTC. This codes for CASSLRQGSYEQYF.

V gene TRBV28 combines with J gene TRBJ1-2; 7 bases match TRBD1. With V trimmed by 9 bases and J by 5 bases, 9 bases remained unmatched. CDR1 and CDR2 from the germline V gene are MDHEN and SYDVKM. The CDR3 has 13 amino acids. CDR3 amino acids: CASLDRDPYGYTF. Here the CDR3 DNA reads TGTGCCAGTTTAGACAGGGACCCTTATGGCTACACCTTC.

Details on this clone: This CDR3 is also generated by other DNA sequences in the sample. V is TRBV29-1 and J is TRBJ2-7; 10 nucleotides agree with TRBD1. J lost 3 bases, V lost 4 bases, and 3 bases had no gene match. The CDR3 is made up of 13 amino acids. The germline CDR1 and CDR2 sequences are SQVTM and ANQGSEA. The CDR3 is CSVGTGGSYEQYF. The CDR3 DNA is TGCAGCGTTGGGACAGGGGGGAGCTACGAGCAGTACTTC.

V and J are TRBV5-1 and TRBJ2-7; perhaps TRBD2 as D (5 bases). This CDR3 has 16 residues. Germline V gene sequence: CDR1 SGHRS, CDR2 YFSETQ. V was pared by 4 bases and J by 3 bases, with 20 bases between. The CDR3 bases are TGCGCCAGCAGCCCCGTACTCCGGGGTGGATTCTACGAGCAGTACTTC. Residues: CASSPVLRGGFYEQYF.

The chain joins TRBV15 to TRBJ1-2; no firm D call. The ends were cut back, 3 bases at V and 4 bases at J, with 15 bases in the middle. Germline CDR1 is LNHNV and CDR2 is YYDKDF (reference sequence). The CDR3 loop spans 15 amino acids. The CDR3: CATSRSSVKSYGYTF. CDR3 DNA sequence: TGTGCCACCAGCAGGTCTTCGGTGAAAAGCTATGGCTACACCTTC.

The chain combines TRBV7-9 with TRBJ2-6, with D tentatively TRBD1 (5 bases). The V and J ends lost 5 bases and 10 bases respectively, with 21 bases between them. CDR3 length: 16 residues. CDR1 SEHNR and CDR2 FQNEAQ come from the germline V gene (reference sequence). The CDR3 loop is CASSRWPGRAPNVLTF. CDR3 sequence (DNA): TGTGCCAGCAGCCGGTGGCCCGGCAGGGCCCCAAACGTCCTGACTTTC.

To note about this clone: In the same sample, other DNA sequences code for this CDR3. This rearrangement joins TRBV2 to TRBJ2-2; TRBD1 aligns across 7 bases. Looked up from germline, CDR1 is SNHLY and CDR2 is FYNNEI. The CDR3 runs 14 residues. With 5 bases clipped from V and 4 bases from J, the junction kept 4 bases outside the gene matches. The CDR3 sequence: CASSPRTGTGELFF. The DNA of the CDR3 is TGTGCCAGCAGTCCAAGGACAGGCACCGGGGAGCTGTTTTTT.

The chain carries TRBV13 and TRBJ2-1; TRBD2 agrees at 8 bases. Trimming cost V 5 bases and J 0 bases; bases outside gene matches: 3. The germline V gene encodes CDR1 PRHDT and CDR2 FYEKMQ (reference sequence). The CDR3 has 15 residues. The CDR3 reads CASSTGGASYNEQFF. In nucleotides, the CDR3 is TGTGCCAGCAGCACCGGGGGGGCCTCCTACAATGAGCAGTTCTTC.

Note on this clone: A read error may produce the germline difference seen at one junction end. CDR3 nucleotide sequence: TGTGCCAGCAGTGAAGCGCGAAGAGTACTTTTT. It translates to CASSEARRVLF. The gene calls are TRBV2 and TRBJ1-4; D uncertain. CDR1 SNHLY and CDR2 FYNNEI come from the germline V gene. The length of the CDR3 is 11 residues.

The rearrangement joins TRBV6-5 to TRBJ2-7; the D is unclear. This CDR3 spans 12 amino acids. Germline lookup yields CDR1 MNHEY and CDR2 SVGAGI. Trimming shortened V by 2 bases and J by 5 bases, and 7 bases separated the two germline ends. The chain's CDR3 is CASSYGGNEQYF. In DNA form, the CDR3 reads TGTGCCAGCAGTTACGGCGGCAACGAGCAGTACTTC.

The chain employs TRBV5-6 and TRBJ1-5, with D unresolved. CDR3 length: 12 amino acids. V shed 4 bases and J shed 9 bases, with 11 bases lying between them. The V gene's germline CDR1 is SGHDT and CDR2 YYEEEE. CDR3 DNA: TGTGCCAGCAGCGGCGGCAGAGGGCCCCAGCATTTT. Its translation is CASSGGRGPQHF.

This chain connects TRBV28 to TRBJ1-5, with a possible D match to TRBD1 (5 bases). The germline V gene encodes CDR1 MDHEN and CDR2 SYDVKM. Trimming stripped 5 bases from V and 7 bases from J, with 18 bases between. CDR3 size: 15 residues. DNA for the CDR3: TGTGCCAGCAGTCCGGCCGGGCAGGGTGAACAGCCCCAGCATTTT. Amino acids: CASSPAGQGEQPQHF.

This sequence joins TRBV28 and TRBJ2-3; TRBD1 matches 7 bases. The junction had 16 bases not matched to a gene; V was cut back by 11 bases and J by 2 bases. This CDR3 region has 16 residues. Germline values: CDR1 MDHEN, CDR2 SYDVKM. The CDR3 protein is CAGGPDRARDTDTQYF. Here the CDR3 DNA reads TGTGCCGGTGGCCCCGACAGGGCTCGTGACACAGATACGCAGTATTTT.

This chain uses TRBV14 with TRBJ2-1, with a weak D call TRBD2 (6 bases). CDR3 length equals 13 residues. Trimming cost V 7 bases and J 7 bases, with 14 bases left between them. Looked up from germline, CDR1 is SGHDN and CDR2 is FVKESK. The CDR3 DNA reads TGTGCCAGCATCCGCAGTGGGGGGAATGAGCAGTTCTTC. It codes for CASIRSGGNEQFF. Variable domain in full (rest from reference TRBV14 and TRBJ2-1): EAGVTQFPSHSVIEKGQTVTLRCDPISGHDNLYWYRRVMGKEIKFLLHFVKESKQDESGMPNNRFLAERTGGTYSTLKVQPAELEDSGVYFCASIRSGGNEQFFGPGTRLTVL.

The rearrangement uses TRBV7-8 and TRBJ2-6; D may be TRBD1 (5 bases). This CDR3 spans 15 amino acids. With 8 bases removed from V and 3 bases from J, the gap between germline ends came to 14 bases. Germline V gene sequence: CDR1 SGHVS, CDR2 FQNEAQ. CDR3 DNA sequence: TGTGCCAGCGGATCCAGGGCGATTGGGGCCAACGTCCTGACTTTC. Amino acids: CASGSRAIGANVLTF.

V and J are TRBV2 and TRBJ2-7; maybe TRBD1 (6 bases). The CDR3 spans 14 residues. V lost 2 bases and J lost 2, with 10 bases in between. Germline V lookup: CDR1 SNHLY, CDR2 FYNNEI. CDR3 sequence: CASSEQGQTYEQYF. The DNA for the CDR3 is TGTGCCAGCAGTGAACAGGGGCAGACCTACGAGCAGTACTTC.

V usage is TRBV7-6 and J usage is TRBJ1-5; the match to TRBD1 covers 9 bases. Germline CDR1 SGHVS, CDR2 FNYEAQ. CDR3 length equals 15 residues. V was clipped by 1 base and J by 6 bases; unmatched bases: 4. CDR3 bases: TGTGCCAGCAGCTTAGGACAGGGGGGAGGTCAGCCCCAGCATTTT. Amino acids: CASSLGQGGGQPQHF. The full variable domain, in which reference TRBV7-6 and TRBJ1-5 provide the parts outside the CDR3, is GAGVSQSPRYKVTKRGQDVALRCDPISGHVSLYWYRQALGQGPEFLTYFNYEAQQDKSGLPNDRFSAERPEGSISTLTIQRTEQRDSAMYRCASSLGQGGGQPQHFGDGTRLSIL.

The DNA of the CDR3 is TGTGCCAGCAGCCAGGGACTAGCGGGAGGGCCGATGGTTTACAATGAGCAGTTCTTC. Protein sequence: CASSQGLAGGPMVYNEQFF. V is TRBV5-6 and J is TRBJ2-1; 16 nucleotides agree with TRBD2. The germline gives CDR1 SGHDT, CDR2 YYEEEE. This CDR3 is built from 19 residues. Trimming took 4 bases from V and 4 from J; bases not matched to a gene: 11.

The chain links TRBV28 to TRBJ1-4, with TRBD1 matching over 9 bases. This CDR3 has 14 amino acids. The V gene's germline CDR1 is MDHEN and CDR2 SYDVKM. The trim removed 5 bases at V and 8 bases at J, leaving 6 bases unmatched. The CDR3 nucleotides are TGTGCCAGCAGTAGTACAGGGACAGGGGAAAAACTGTTTTTT. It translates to CASSSTGTGEKLFF.

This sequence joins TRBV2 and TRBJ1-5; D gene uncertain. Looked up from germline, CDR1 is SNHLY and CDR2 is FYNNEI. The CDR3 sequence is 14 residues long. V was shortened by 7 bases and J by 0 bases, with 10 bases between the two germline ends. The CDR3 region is CASTEAYSNQPQHF. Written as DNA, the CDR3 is TGTGCCAGCACCGAGGCCTATAGCAATCAGCCCCAGCATTTT.